This TCR beta chain comes out of a study of T cell responses to AZD1222 COVID-19 vaccine. Sequencing used immunoSEQ multiplex PCR; TCRdb keeps in-frame clones, though not all of them. The table lists about 140,000 clones, around 90% of them singletons. Germline assignment: CDR1 LGHNA and CDR2 YSLEER. V was pared by 8 bases and J by 0 bases, with 6 bases of the junction left unmatched. This CDR3 comprises 14 residues. Sequences were derived from peripheral blood, sampled on day 0 of AZD1222 vaccination. The origin of this receptor is an adult in good health. The chain couples TRBV4-3 to TRBJ1-2; 7 nucleotides match TRBD1. CDR3 nucleotide sequence: TGCGCCAGCGGGTCTGGGACAGCTAACTATGGCTACACCTTC. Amino acids: CASGSGTANYGYTF.